A few counts support the clone carrying this T cell receptor (beta chain). Its cognate antigen is unknown. Amplification of the TCR beta CDR3 regions used RNA transcripts (as template). Amplification began with first-round RT-PCR using HTBI primers, then second-round multiplex PCR was performed. TCRdb analysed the multiplex PCR reads with MiXCR anew, one entry per CDR3 protein. The sample lists roughly 500,000 distinct CDR3 sequences, approximately 15% occurring once. Orbital computed tomography, together with clinical symptoms, serum thyroxine, TRAb and thyroid ultrasound, was used for diagnosis. The CDR3 has 12 residues. V was clipped by 2 bases and J by 8 bases, with 9 bases between them. This sample is part of a study of Graves' ophthalmopathy and Graves' hyperthyroidism. On the study more broadly: Specimen type is peripheral blood, obtained at initial diagnosis before any treatment. Study observations and caveats: The model achieved 70.59% sensitivity and roughly 72% specificity for ophthalmopathy progression.

The source of this sequence is a woman aged 25 to 45 with Graves' ophthalmopathy. V usage is TRBV12-3 or TRBV12-4 and J usage is TRBJ1-2; D might be TRBD1 (5 bases). Sequencing was carried out using blood. For the CDR3, the DNA is TGTGCCAGCAGTTTAATCGGGGGAGGCTACACCTTC. As protein: CASSLIGGGYTF.